The 17 T cell receptor beta chains below all came from one sample that was sequenced in a study of blood T cell repertoires in COVID-19. Assay: immunoSEQ multiplex PCR; the TCRdb copy retains only in-frame clones and omits some. The data contain under 200,000 clones, about 88% of them singletons. Material: peripheral blood. These receptors were collected from a man aged 18 to 29 with acute or convalescent COVID-19.

This clone was counted only a few times. The chain has TRBV27 and TRBJ1-5; TRBD1 matches 11 bases. This CDR3 has 17 amino acids. CDR1 MNHEY and CDR2 SMNVEV come from the germline V gene (reference sequence). The V and J ends lost 5 bases and 3 bases, in that order; junction bases with no gene match: 9. The CDR3 spells CASSQTRTGGNNQPQHF. DNA for the CDR3: TGTGCCAGCAGTCAAACCCGGACAGGGGGCAACAATCAGCCCCAGCATTTT.

The chain carries TRBV10-2 and TRBJ2-3, with 9 nucleotides matching TRBD2. CDR1 is WSHSY, CDR2 SAAADI, per germline. The CDR3 is made up of 17 amino acids. Losses at the gene ends were 5 bases for V and 2 bases for J; bases not matched to a gene: 11. CDR3 nucleotides: TGCGCCAGCAGTTATCTAGCGGGGTTTGAGCACACAGATACGCAGTATTTT. Protein sequence: CASSYLAGFEHTDTQYF.

The chain combines TRBV2 with TRBJ2-1; 7 bases line up with TRBD2. CDR1 is SNHLY, CDR2 FYNNEI, per germline. J lost 7 bases, V lost 7 bases, and 7 bases had no gene match. CDR3 size: 13 residues. CDR3 sequence (DNA): TGTGCCAGCAACCGACTAGCTTTAAATGAGCAGTTCTTC. Translation gives CASNRLALNEQFF.

This chain connects TRBV7-2 to TRBJ1-4; D unresolved. Germline values: CDR1 SGHTA, CDR2 FQGNSA. This CDR3 region has 18 residues. V lost 2 bases, J lost 5 bases, and 21 bases lay in between. CDR3 sequence: CASSLSPPLSGPNEKLFF. The DNA for the CDR3 is TGTGCCAGCAGCTTAAGTCCCCCCTTGAGCGGACCGAATGAAAAACTGTTTTTT.

The V gene is TRBV28, the J gene TRBJ1-5; D is uncertain. Trimming took off 3 bases at V and 3 bases at J, with 12 bases between the two ends. Germline V gives CDR1 MDHEN, CDR2 SYDVKM. CDR3 length: 15 amino acids. The CDR3 DNA reads TGTGCCAGCAGTTTTCGAGCGTCAGACAATCAGCCCCAGCATTTT. It translates to CASSFRASDNQPQHF.

The V call is TRBV5-1, the J call TRBJ2-1; D might be TRBD2 (5 bases). This CDR3 region has 10 residues. Germline CDR1 SGHRS, CDR2 YFSETQ. Trimming took off 2 bases at V and 15 bases at J, with 9 bases between the two ends. Here the CDR3 reads CASSLLVGFF. In DNA form, the CDR3 reads TGCGCCAGCAGCTTACTAGTCGGGTTCTTC. Combining the CDR3 with reference TRBV5-1 and TRBJ2-1 gives the whole variable domain KAGVTQTPRYLIKTRGQQVTLSCSPISGHRSVSWYQQTPGQGLQFLFEYFSETQRNKGNFPGRFSGRQFSNSRSEMNVSTLELGDSALYLCASSLLVGFFGPGTRLTVL.

The chain employs TRBV29-1 and TRBJ2-1; 16 nucleotides align to TRBD2. The CDR3 is 15 residues long. The germline V gene encodes CDR1 SQVTM and CDR2 ANQGSEA. Trimming removed 7 bases from V and 3 bases from J; junction bases left unmatched: 3. In DNA, the CDR3 is TGCAGCGCAGGGACTAGCGGGGGGGTCTACAATGAGCAGTTCTTC. Translating gives CSAGTSGGVYNEQFF.

The gene calls are TRBV11-2 and TRBJ1-2; perhaps TRBD1 as D (6 bases). Germline V gene data show CDR1 as SGHAT and CDR2 as FQNNGV. The CDR3 sequence is 14 residues long. Trimming shortened V by 3 bases and J by 4 bases, and 12 bases separated the two germline ends. The CDR3 protein is CASSLGAGVYGYTF. The CDR3, as DNA: TGTGCCAGCAGCTTGGGGGCAGGGGTCTATGGCTACACCTTC. Using reference TRBV11-2 and TRBJ1-2 for the parts outside the CDR3, the full variable domain is EAGVAQSPRYKIIEKRQSVAFWCNPISGHATLYWYQQILGQGPKLLIQFQNNGVVDDSQLPKDRFSAERLKGVDSTLKIQPAKLEDSAVYLCASSLGAGVYGYTFGSGTRLTVV.

The chain employs TRBV4-1 and TRBJ1-1; 8 bases are a match to TRBD1. V dropped 2 bases and J dropped 3; count of bases not matched to a gene: 11. Germline V lookup: CDR1 MGHRA, CDR2 YSYEKL. The CDR3 extends over 17 amino acids. CDR3 sequence (DNA): TGCGCCAGCAGCCAAACTAAAGGCAGGGGGCGGTACACTGAAGCTTTCTTT. The encoded protein is CASSQTKGRGRYTEAFF.

This chain connects TRBV12-3 or TRBV12-4 to TRBJ1-2; D may be TRBD1 (5 bases). Deletions cut 2 bases from V and 8 bases from J, with 9 bases between. This CDR3 spans 12 amino acids. The CDR3: CASSLIQGGYTF. The CDR3, as DNA: TGTGCCAGCAGTTTAATCCAGGGCGGCTACACCTTC.

This clone was counted between two and nine times. V is TRBV7-3 and J is TRBJ2-1; 10 bases agree with TRBD1. Germline lookup yields CDR1 SGHTA and CDR2 FQGTGA. V lost 0 bases and J lost 3; bases outside the gene matches: 11. The CDR3 loop spans 19 amino acids. The CDR3 DNA follows: TGTGCCAGCAGCTTAACTTTCGCCCAGACAGGGGGCTACTACAATGAGCAGTTCTTC. This encodes CASSLTFAQTGGYYNEQFF.

This clone was counted only a few times. The chain has TRBV6-6 and TRBJ1-5; D might be TRBD1 (5 bases). The CDR3 extends over 15 amino acids. Germline CDR1 MNHNY, CDR2 SVGAGI (reference sequence). The V end was cut by 7 bases, the J end by 4 bases, with 17 bases between. The CDR3 is CASTYGLGGNQPQHF. CDR3 in DNA: TGTGCCAGCACCTACGGACTTGGGGGGAATCAGCCCCAGCATTTT.

The rearrangement uses TRBV6-5 and TRBJ1-5, with D possibly TRBD1 on 6 matching bases. The CDR3 has 14 residues. Per germline, CDR1 MNHEY and CDR2 SVGAGI. The V gene lost 2 bases and the J gene lost 4 bases, with 9 bases spanning the gap. The CDR3 is CASSYGQYNQPQHF. In DNA, the CDR3 is TGTGCCAGCAGTTACGGACAGTATAATCAGCCCCAGCATTTT.

CDR3 sequence: CASSLFKQGSGDEQYF. Here the CDR3 DNA reads TGTGCCAGCTCACTCTTCAAACAGGGGAGTGGGGACGAGCAGTACTTC. The chain recombines TRBV18 with TRBJ2-7; 7 bases are a match to TRBD1. The CDR3 spans 16 residues. V was clipped by 4 bases and J by 5 bases; unmatched bases: 14. Germline-derived CDR1 and CDR2 are KGHSH and LQKENI.

The chain joins TRBV5-1 to TRBJ1-1; unclear D gene. The CDR3 covers 14 residues. Deletions cut 0 bases from V and 1 base from J, with 7 bases between. Germline values: CDR1 SGHRS, CDR2 YFSETQ. Written as DNA, the CDR3 is TGCGCCAGCAGCTTGGCCCCAGGGAACACTGAAGCTTTCTTT. This gives the protein CASSLAPGNTEAFF.

The chain couples TRBV5-1 to TRBJ2-7; 9 bases are a match to TRBD2. CDR3 length equals 15 residues. Germline CDR1 SGHRS, CDR2 YFSETQ. V trimming: 0 bases; J trimming: 3 bases; junction bases outside the gene matches: 4. CDR3 coding DNA: TGCGCCAGCAGCTTGGTTGCGGGGGGGAACTACGAGCAGTACGTC. This codes for CASSLVAGGNYEQYV.

The chain employs TRBV21-1 and TRBJ2-7; the table's D call, TRBD1, has no DNA check behind it. TRBV21-1 is a listed pseudogene. The CDR3 consists of 13 residues. The CDR3 spells CASRLNTRYEQYF. CDR3 bases: TGTGCCAGCAGGCTCAACACCCGCTACGAGCAGTACTTC.